The clone carrying this T cell receptor (beta chain) has a handful of counts. What was amplified from RNA transcripts were TCR beta CDR3 regions. Carried out on the TCR CDR3, a first-round RT-PCR used the HTBI primer set. From the multiplex PCR reads, TCRdb called clonotypes with MiXCR, one entry per CDR3 protein. The repertoire consists of about 290,000 distinct CDR3 sequences, with approximately 13% occurring once and the leading ten covering 7.9%. The data were obtained in a study of T cells in Graves' hyperthyroidism and ophthalmopathy. Trimming stripped 7 bases from V and 6 bases from J, with 19 bases between. The CDR3 consists of 15 residues. CDR1 and CDR2 from the germline V gene are SGHTA and FQGNSA. The PBMCs were sourced from fresh peripheral blood (more than 9 ml).

This receptor was identified in a woman in her forties with Graves' hyperthyroidism. The sequencing sample was made of blood. J is TRBJ2-1 and V is TRBV7-2; TRBD2 is a possible D gene (5 bases). CDR3 DNA sequence: TGTGCCAGCACCCCGAGGGCAGGTGTCTCCAATGAGCAGTTCTTC. This gives the protein CASTPRAGVSNEQFF.